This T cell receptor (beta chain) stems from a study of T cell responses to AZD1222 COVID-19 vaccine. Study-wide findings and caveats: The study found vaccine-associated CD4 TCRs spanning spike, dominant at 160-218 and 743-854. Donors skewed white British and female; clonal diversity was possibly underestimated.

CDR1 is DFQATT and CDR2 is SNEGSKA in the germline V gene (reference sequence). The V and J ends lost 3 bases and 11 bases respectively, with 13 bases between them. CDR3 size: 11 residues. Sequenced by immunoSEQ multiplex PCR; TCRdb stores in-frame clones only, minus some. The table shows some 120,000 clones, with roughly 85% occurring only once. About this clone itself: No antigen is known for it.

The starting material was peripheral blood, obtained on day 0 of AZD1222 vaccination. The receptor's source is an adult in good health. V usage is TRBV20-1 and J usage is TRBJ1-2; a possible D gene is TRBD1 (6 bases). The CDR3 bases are TGCAGTGCTAGTCCCCACAGGGAGTACACCTTC. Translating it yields CSASPHREYTF.